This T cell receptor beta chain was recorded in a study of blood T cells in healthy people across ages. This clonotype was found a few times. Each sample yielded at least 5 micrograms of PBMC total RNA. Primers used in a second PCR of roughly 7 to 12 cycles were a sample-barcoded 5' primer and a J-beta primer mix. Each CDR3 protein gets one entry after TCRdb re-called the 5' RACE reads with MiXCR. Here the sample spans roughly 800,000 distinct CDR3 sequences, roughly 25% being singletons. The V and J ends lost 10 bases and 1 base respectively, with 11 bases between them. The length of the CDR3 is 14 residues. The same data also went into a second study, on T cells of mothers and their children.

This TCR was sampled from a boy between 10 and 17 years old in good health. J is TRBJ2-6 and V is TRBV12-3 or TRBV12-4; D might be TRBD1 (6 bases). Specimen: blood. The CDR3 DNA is TGTGCCATCCAAGGGGGATCTGGGGCCAACGTCCTGACTTTC. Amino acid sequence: CAIQGGSGANVLTF.